This entry lists 22 T cell receptor beta chains sequenced from one sample in a study of T cell responses to AZD1222 COVID-19 vaccine. The data were produced by immunoSEQ multiplex PCR, yet TCRdb's version contains in-frame clones alone and is incomplete. This repertoire shows approximately 18,000 clones, 65% to 80% found once; its top ten account for over 12%. Sequences were derived from peripheral blood, sampled 28 days after the second AZD1222 dose. These receptors were taken from an adult who received the AZD1222 COVID-19 vaccine.

This clone was seen a single time. The chain has TRBV4-1 and TRBJ1-2; the D gene is possibly TRBD1 (6 bases). Trimming took off 4 bases at V and 6 bases at J, with 12 bases between the two ends. Germline loops: CDR1 MGHRA, CDR2 YSYEKL. This CDR3 is built from 13 residues. CDR3 DNA sequence: TGCGCCAGCAGCCCCCAGGGGAGCCATGGCTACACCTTC. Translated: CASSPQGSHGYTF.

This clone came up once. CDR3 loop: CASSQDRGDPARYGYTF. CDR3 DNA: TGCGCCAGCAGCCAAGATCGCGGGGACCCGGCCCGCTATGGCTACACCTTC. This sequence joins TRBV4-3 and TRBJ1-2; tentatively, D is TRBD1 (5 bases). Per the germline V gene, CDR1 is LGHNA and CDR2 is YSLEER. Trimming removed 0 bases from V and 4 bases from J, with 18 bases in between. This CDR3 has 17 residues.

The V gene is TRBV19, the J gene TRBJ2-7, with 7 positions matching TRBD1. CDR1 LNHDA and CDR2 SQIVND come from the germline V gene (reference sequence). Losses at the gene ends were 6 bases for V and 2 bases for J; bases not matched to a gene: 16. There are 17 residues in the CDR3. The CDR3 DNA sequence: TGTGCCAGTAGGCCCCGTCCCGGGACAGCGGACGCCTACGAGCAGTACTTC. This sequence encodes CASRPRPGTADAYEQYF.

V and J are TRBV11-2 and TRBJ2-2, with 12 positions matching TRBD2. Germline values: CDR1 SGHAT, CDR2 FQNNGV. Trimming at V came to 7 bases and at J to 6 bases, leaving 9 bases not matched to a gene. The CDR3 is 16 amino acids. The CDR3 spells CASIQDTSGGPGELFF. Written as DNA, the CDR3 is TGTGCCAGCATCCAAGATACTAGCGGGGGGCCCGGGGAGCTGTTTTTT.

Here the CDR3 DNA reads TGTGCCAGTAGTTCCGGGAGCACGGGGGAAAAACTGTTTTTT. This encodes CASSSGSTGEKLFF. The chain combines TRBV19 with TRBJ1-4; D gene uncertain. The CDR3 sequence is 14 residues long. The ends were cut back, 5 bases at V and 8 bases at J, with 15 bases in the middle. Germline-derived CDR1 and CDR2 are LNHDA and SQIVND (reference sequence).

The gene calls are TRBV12-3 or TRBV12-4 and TRBJ1-5; 9 bases map to TRBD1. CDR3 length equals 13 residues. V was pared by 5 bases and J by 5 bases, with 1 base of the junction left unmatched. The CDR3 protein is CASSRQGDQPQHF. CDR3 bases: TGTGCCAGCAGTAGACAGGGGGATCAGCCCCAGCATTTT.

The V and J genes are TRBV7-9 and TRBJ1-2; D is perhaps TRBD1 (6 bases). V lost 5 bases and J 10 bases, leaving 20 bases between the germline ends. There are 14 residues in the CDR3. Germline V gives CDR1 SEHNR, CDR2 FQNEAQ (reference sequence). The CDR3 protein is CASSRDGGRADYTF. The CDR3 nucleotides are TGTGCCAGCAGCCGAGATGGGGGCCGGGCGGACTACACCTTC.

Written as DNA, the CDR3 is TGTGCCAGCAGTTTATATAGCAATCAGCCCCAGCATTTT. Translating it yields CASSLYSNQPQHF. The J gene is TRBJ1-5, the V gene TRBV12-3 or TRBV12-4, with no clear D. This CDR3 comprises 13 residues. The V end lost 2 bases, the J end lost 0 bases, and 2 bases lay between the germline ends.

V and J are TRBV15 and TRBJ2-4, with D perhaps TRBD1 (5 bases). V was shortened by 1 base and J by 0 bases, with 10 bases between the two germline ends. Germline-derived CDR1 and CDR2 are LNHNV and YYDKDF (reference sequence). CDR3 length: 16 amino acids. In DNA form, the CDR3 reads TGTGCCACCAGCAGAGGGACAACCCAAGCCAAAAACATTCAGTACTTC. Protein: CATSRGTTQAKNIQYF.

The rearrangement joins TRBV29-1 to TRBJ1-2; TRBD1 is a possible D gene (5 bases). V was shortened by 7 bases and J by 7 bases, with 16 bases between the two germline ends. The CDR3 totals 12 residues. CDR1 and CDR2 from the germline V gene are SQVTM and ANQGSEA. Here the CDR3 reads CSAEWGPSGYTF. CDR3 DNA sequence: TGCAGCGCTGAGTGGGGCCCGAGTGGCTACACCTTC.

This sequence joins TRBV9 and TRBJ1-2; 7 positions match TRBD1. This CDR3 spans 15 amino acids. Germline V gives CDR1 SGDLS, CDR2 YYNGEE. V shed 0 bases and J 3 bases; nucleotides not matched to a gene: 5. DNA for the CDR3: TGTGCCAGCAGCGTAGTCCCAGACAGGGACTATGGCTACACCTTC. It specifies CASSVVPDRDYGYTF.

The chain is built from TRBV29-1 and TRBJ1-3; D gene uncertain. Germline CDR1 reads SQVTM; CDR2 reads ANQGSEA. The germline V and J ends were trimmed by 5 bases and 5 bases, with 7 bases remaining between them. The CDR3 runs to 11 residues. This CDR3 reads CSVFHRNTIYF. The CDR3 nucleotides read TGCAGCGTTTTCCACCGAAACACCATATATTTT.

This chain joins TRBV10-3 and TRBJ1-2; TRBD1 aligns across 9 bases. V dropped 11 bases and J dropped 7; count of bases not matched to a gene: 14. CDR1 ENHRY and CDR2 SYGVKD come from the germline V gene. The CDR3 is made up of 14 amino acids. CDR3 sequence: CAVTPQDRGAGYTF. The CDR3 DNA is TGTGCCGTCACCCCCCAAGACAGGGGGGCTGGCTACACCTTC.

V is TRBV18 and J is TRBJ1-6; 10 bases fit TRBD1. The germline V gene has CDR1 KGHSH and CDR2 LQKENI. CDR3 length equals 14 residues. The V gene end was trimmed by 3 bases and the J gene end by 12 bases; junction bases not matched to a gene: 5. The CDR3 sequence: CASSPGTGERPLHF. The CDR3 bases are TGTGCCAGCTCACCCGGGACAGGGGAAAGACCCCTCCACTTT.

The V and J genes are TRBV3-1 (or the pseudogene TRBV3-2) and TRBJ2-7; D is unclear. Trimming removed 0 bases from V and 2 bases from J, with 11 bases in between. The germline gives CDR1 LGHDT, CDR2 YNNKEL (reference sequence). The CDR3 extends over 15 amino acids. CDR3 DNA: TGTGCCAGCAGCCAAGAAATGACGGCGGCCTACGAGCAGTACTTC. Protein product: CASSQEMTAAYEQYF.

The V call is TRBV18, the J call TRBJ2-3, with D possibly being TRBD2 (6 bases). The CDR3 consists of 14 residues. Germline V gene data show CDR1 as KGHSH and CDR2 as LQKENI. The V end lost 5 bases, the J end lost 5 bases, and 14 bases lay between the germline ends. The CDR3 DNA follows: TGTGCCAGCTCAGAACTAGCCTCCGTAGATACGCAGTATTTT. Amino acids: CASSELASVDTQYF.

V and J are TRBV7-8 and TRBJ2-3; D possibly matches TRBD1 or TRBD2 (6 bases each). This CDR3 region has 16 residues. The germline gives CDR1 SGHVS, CDR2 FQNEAQ. V shed 0 bases and J shed 5 bases, with 15 bases lying between them. As DNA, the CDR3 is TGTGCCAGCAGCTTAGCGCTCCGGGGGCGGGAAGATACGCAGTATTTT. Amino acids: CASSLALRGREDTQYF. Supplemented by reference TRBV7-8 and TRBJ2-3, the full variable domain reads GAGVSQSPRYKVAKRGQDVALRCDPISGHVSLFWYQQALGQGPEFLTYFQNEAQLDKSGLPSDRFFAERPEGSVSTLKIQRTQQEDSAVYLCASSLALRGREDTQYFGPGTRLTVL.

The gene calls are TRBV9 and TRBJ2-7, with D perhaps matching TRBD1 (5 bases). Germline lookup yields CDR1 SGDLS and CDR2 YYNGEE. The length of the CDR3 is 13 residues. Trimming pared 3 bases from V and 4 bases from J, leaving 11 bases between. The CDR3 coding sequence is TGTGCCAGCAGCGGCGGTACAGGATACGAGCAGTACTTC. It is translated as CASSGGTGYEQYF.

The chain links TRBV2 to TRBJ2-7; D possibly corresponds to TRBD1 (6 bases). The V gene's germline CDR1 is SNHLY and CDR2 FYNNEI. The CDR3 is made up of 16 amino acids. Trimming pared 0 bases from V and 2 bases from J, leaving 14 bases between. CDR3 DNA sequence: TGTGCCAGCAGTGAAGCTTGGACAGCCTACCCCTACGAGCAGTACTTC. As protein: CASSEAWTAYPYEQYF. The full variable domain, its missing parts supplied by reference TRBV2 and TRBJ2-7, is EPEVTQTPSHQVTQMGQEVILRCVPISNHLYFYWYRQILGQKVEFLVSFYNNEISEKSEIFDDQFSVERPDGSNFTLKIRSTKLEDSAMYFCASSEAWTAYPYEQYFGPGTRLTVT.

The chain joins TRBV19 to TRBJ1-2; D is uncertain. V was cut by 3 bases and J by 1 base, with 12 bases left in between. CDR3 length: 15 amino acids. Per germline, CDR1 LNHDA and CDR2 SQIVND (reference sequence). CDR3 nucleotide sequence: TGTGCCAGTAGTATTGGCGGATGGGGTAACTATGGCTACACCTTC. The encoded protein is CASSIGGWGNYGYTF.

The gene calls are TRBV7-2 and TRBJ2-5, with a weak D call TRBD2 (6 bases). Trimming removed 5 bases from V and 4 bases from J, with 17 bases in between. The germline V gene encodes CDR1 SGHTA and CDR2 FQGNSA. The length of the CDR3 is 15 residues. The CDR3 sequence is CASSMPSVGGETQYF. CDR3 DNA sequence: TGTGCCAGCAGCATGCCTAGCGTCGGCGGAGAGACCCAGTACTTC.

This clone was observed a handful of times. This chain uses TRBV4-3 with TRBJ1-3, with a weak D call TRBD1 (5 bases). The V end was cut by 0 bases, the J end by 4 bases, with 10 bases between. This CDR3 is built from 15 residues. Germline-derived CDR1 and CDR2 are LGHNA and YSLEER. The DNA of the CDR3 is TGCGCCAGCAGCCAAGACAGGGTCTCCGGAAACACCATATATTTT. Its protein product is CASSQDRVSGNTIYF.